The clone carrying this T cell receptor (beta chain) was detected only a few times. No antigen is known for it. The source of the sample is a study of cytomegalovirus exposure and HLA in healthy donors. Overall study results and limits: Later, TCR association rates were found to vary by HLA locus, highest for DRB1 and lowest for HLA-C. In a later analysis, CMV-associated beta chains were mostly HLA-associated, it appeared.

In the PCR, 60 Vbeta and 13 Jbeta primers were used. Per the study methods: Approximately 9.9 million shared chains were among the 65 million to 85 million unique TCR beta chains that a later analysis counted. TCRdb's table, derived via immunoSEQ multiplex PCR, lists solely in-frame clones and lacks some. V, J and clone size derive from that table, while D and trimming were established from the DNA sequence. The data contain some 160,000 clones, roughly 80% of them seen just once; the ten biggest clones take up around 2.2%. This clonotype was obtained from a man in his fifties or sixties in good health and CMV-seronegative. Sequencing used PBMCs.

The CDR3 DNA reads as TGTGCCAGTAGTATAGAAAACTCCCTGAAGCAGTTCTTC. The encoded protein is CASSIENSLKQFF. V is TRBV19 and J is TRBJ2-1, with unresolved D. Trimming pared 0 bases from V and 11 bases from J, leaving 11 bases between. Germline V gives CDR1 LNHDA, CDR2 SQIVND (reference sequence). The CDR3 totals 13 residues.